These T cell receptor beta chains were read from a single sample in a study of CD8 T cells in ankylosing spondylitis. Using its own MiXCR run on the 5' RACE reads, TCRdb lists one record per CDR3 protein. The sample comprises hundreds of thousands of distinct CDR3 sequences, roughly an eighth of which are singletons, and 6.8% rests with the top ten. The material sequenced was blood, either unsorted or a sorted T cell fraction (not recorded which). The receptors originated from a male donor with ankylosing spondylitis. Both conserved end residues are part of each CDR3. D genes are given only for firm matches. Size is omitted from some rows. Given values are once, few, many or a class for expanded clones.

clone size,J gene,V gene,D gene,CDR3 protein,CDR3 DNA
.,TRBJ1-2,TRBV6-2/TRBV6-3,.,CASSPAGANYGYTF,TGTGCCAGCAGCCCTGCAGGAGCAAACTATGGCTACACCTTC
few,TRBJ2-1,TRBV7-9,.,CASSRTVNEQFF,TGTGCCAGCAGCCGGACGGTCAATGAGCAGTTCTTC
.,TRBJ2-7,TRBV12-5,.,CASGTLTEAYEQYF,TGTGCTAGTGGTACTCTGACCGAAGCCTACGAGCAGTACTTC
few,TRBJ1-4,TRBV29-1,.,CSVEEQGRKLFF,TGCAGCGTTGAAGAGCAGGGGCGAAAACTGTTTTTT
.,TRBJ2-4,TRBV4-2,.,CASSQEWRALAKNIQYF,TGTGCCAGCAGCCAAGAGTGGAGGGCGTTAGCCAAAAACATTCAGTACTTC
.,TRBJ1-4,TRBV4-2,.,CASSQDRGAREKLFF,TGTGCCAGCAGCCAAGATCGGGGGGCGCGTGAAAAACTGTTTTTT
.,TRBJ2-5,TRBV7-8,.,CASSLGLRLETQYF,TGTGCCAGCAGCCTAGGACTCCGTTTGGAGACCCAGTACTTC
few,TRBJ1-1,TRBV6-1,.,CASSEGHGTEAFF,TGTGCCAGCAGTGAAGGGCACGGGACTGAAGCTTTCTTT
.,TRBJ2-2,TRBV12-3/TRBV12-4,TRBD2,CASSGWEGPGELFF,TGTGCCAGCAGTGGGTGGGAGGGCCCCGGGGAGCTGTTTTTT
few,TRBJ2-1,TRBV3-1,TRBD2,CASSQGGRASYNEQFF,TGTGCCAGCAGCCAAGGCGGGAGGGCTTCCTACAATGAGCAGTTCTTC
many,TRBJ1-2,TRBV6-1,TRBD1,CASSEKTSKGGAKGNYGYTF,TGTGCCAGCAGTGAAAAAACGAGTAAAGGGGGCGCGAAGGGAAACTATGGCTACACCTTC
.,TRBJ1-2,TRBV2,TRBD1,CASSIITGEGYTF,TGTGCCAGCAGTATAATCACAGGGGAGGGCTACACCTTC
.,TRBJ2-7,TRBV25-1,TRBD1,CASSQGQSLYEQYF,TGTGCCAGCAGCCAGGGACAGAGCCTCTACGAGCAGTACTTC
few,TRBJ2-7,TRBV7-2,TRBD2,CASSLGTSGRVPYEQYF,TGTGCCAGCAGCTTAGGGACTAGCGGGAGGGTCCCCTACGAGCAGTACTTC
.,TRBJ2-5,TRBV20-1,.,CSAWPGPRETQYF,TGCAGTGCTTGGCCGGGACCTAGGGAGACCCAGTACTTC
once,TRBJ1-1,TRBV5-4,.,CASSRPQDTEAFF,TGTGCCAGCAGCAGACCCCAGGACACTGAAGCTTTCTTT
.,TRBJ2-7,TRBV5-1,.,CASSWLDGSYEQYF,TGCGCCAGCAGCTGGCTGGACGGTTCCTACGAGCAGTACTTC
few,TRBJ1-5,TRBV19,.,CASSIGLGNQPQHF,TGTGCCAGTAGTATAGGGTTAGGGAATCAGCCCCAGCATTTT
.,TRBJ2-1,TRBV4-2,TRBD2,CASSQLGGSSYNEQFF,TGTGCCAGCAGCCAGCTTGGCGGGAGTTCCTACAATGAGCAGTTCTTC
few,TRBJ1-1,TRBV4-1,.,CASSHTQGNTEAFF,TGCGCCAGCAGCCATACACAGGGAAACACTGAAGCTTTCTTT
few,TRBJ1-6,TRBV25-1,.,CASSAGQGNSPLHF,TGTGCCAGCAGTGCTGGGCAGGGGAATTCACCCCTCCACTTT
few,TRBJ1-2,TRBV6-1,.,CASSDQGWGYTF,TGTGCCAGCAGTGACCAGGGATGGGGCTACACCTTC
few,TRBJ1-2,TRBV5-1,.,CASSSGQPGEGYTF,TGCGCCAGCAGCTCCGGACAGCCGGGGGAAGGCTACACCTTC
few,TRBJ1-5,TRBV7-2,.,CASSIPGRGGQPQHF,TGTGCCAGCAGCATCCCGGGGAGGGGAGGACAGCCCCAGCATTTT
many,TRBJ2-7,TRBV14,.,CASSQDGLEQYF,TGTGCCAGCAGCCAAGATGGCCTCGAGCAGTACTTC